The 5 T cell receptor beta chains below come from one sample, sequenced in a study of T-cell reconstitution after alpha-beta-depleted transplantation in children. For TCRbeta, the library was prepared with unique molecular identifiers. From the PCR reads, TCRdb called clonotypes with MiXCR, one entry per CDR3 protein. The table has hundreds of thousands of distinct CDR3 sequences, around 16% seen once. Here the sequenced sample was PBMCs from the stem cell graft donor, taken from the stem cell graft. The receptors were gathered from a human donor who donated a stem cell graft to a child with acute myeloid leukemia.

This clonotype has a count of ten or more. The CDR3: CSAREGGAGTDTQYF. The CDR3 DNA reads TGCAGTGCTAGAGAGGGGGGGGCAGGTACAGATACGCAGTATTTT. This chain joins TRBV20-1 and TRBJ2-3; maybe TRBD2 (7 bases). CDR3 length: 15 amino acids. V was pared by 0 bases and J by 3 bases, with 13 bases between. Per the germline V gene, CDR1 is DFQATT and CDR2 is SNEGSKA (reference sequence).

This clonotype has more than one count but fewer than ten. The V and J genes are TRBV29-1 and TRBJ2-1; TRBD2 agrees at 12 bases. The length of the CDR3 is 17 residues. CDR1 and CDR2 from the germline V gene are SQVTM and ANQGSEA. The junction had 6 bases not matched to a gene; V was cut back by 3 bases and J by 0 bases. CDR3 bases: TGCAGCGTTGATGGGACTAGCGGGCCGAGCTCCTACAATGAGCAGTTCTTC. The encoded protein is CSVDGTSGPSSYNEQFF.

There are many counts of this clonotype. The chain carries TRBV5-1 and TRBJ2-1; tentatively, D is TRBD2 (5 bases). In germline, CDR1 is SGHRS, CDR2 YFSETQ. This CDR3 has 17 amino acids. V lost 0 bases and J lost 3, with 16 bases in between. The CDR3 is CASSLATGKALYNEQFF. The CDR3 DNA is TGCGCCAGCAGCTTGGCGACGGGGAAGGCCCTCTACAATGAGCAGTTCTTC.

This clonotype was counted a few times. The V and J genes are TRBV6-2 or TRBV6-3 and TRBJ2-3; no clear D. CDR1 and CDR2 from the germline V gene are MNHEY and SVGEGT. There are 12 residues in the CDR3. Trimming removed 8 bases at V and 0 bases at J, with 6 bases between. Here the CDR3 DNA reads TGTGCCAGCGGAAGGAGCACAGATACGCAGTATTTT. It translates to CASGRSTDTQYF.

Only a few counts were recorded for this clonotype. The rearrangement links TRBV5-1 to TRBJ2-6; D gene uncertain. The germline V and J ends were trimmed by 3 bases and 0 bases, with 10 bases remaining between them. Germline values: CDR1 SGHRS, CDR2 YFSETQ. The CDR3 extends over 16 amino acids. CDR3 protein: CASSSTTASGANVLTF. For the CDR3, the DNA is TGCGCCAGCAGCTCGACGACGGCCTCTGGGGCCAACGTCCTGACTTTC.